Below are 17 T cell receptor beta chains sequenced from a single sample in a study of metastatic and nonmetastatic thyroid tumors. TCRdb re-called the PCR reads via MiXCR. Of about 40,000 clones in the sample, roughly 16% are singletons; the top ten hold 3.5% to 4%. Not a single patient had been given any form of treatment at any point before undergoing thyroid surgery. The sample consisted of blood. The receptors were gathered from a female donor with papillary thyroid cancer or a benign thyroid nodule (not recorded which). Some clones in this sample may be carry-over from other donors' samples.

This clone was recorded many times. The chain is built from TRBV6-1 and TRBJ1-2, with D perhaps TRBD1 (6 bases). Germline CDR1 is MNHNS and CDR2 is SASEGT. The V end lost 6 bases, the J end lost 7 bases, and 12 bases lay between the germline ends. This CDR3 is built from 12 residues. The CDR3 DNA follows: TGTGCCAGCAGCCCCAGGGGAGGTGGCTACACCTTC. This codes for CASSPRGGGYTF.

This chain joins TRBV9 and TRBJ1-2; 10 nucleotides line up with TRBD1. The CDR3 has 14 residues. The J segment lost 10 bases and the V segment lost 3 bases, leaving 9 bases of the junction unmatched. In germline, CDR1 is SGDLS, CDR2 YYNGEE. The CDR3: CASSADGTGAFYTF. The DNA for the CDR3 is TGTGCCAGCAGCGCCGACGGGACAGGGGCCTTCTACACCTTC. Using reference TRBV9 and TRBJ1-2 for the parts outside the CDR3, the full variable domain is DSGVTQTPKHLITATGQRVTLRCSPRSGDLSVYWYQQSLDQGLQFLIQYYNGEERAKGNILERFSAQQFPDLHSELNLSSLELGDSALYFCASSADGTGAFYTFGSGTRLTVV.

Worth noting for this clone: Since the CDR3 does not end with the conserved phenylalanine or tryptophan, this likely comes from a read error. The DNA is omitted, as the CDR3 cannot be located on it reliably, and the CDR3 follows TCRdb's listing. This rearrangement joins TRBV28 to TRBJ2-1; the table calls TRBD1, which could not be checked here. Germline CDR1 MDHEN, CDR2 SYDVKM. The CDR3 comprises 16 residues, both ends counted. CDR3 sequence reads: CARSTLDRGVDNEQLL.

This clone came up many times. The chain links TRBV6-1 to TRBJ1-2; D unclear. The CDR3 contains 15 residues. Germline values: CDR1 MNHNS, CDR2 SASEGT. V was trimmed by 0 bases and J by 0 bases, leaving 8 bases between them. CDR3 region: CASSEASPANYGYTF. The CDR3 coding sequence is TGTGCCAGCAGTGAAGCGTCCCCAGCTAACTATGGCTACACCTTC.

This clone qualifies as medium-sized. This chain joins TRBV30 and TRBJ2-7, with 10 bases that match TRBD1. After removal of 3 bases from V and 7 bases from J, the junction contained 6 bases not matched to a gene. The germline CDR1 and CDR2 sequences are GTSNPN and SVGIG (reference sequence). The CDR3 sequence is 13 residues long. The CDR3 loop reads CAWSRQGAKEQYF. CDR3 sequence (DNA): TGTGCCTGGAGCAGACAGGGGGCTAAAGAGCAGTACTTC.

This clone was recorded at least ten times. This sequence joins TRBV5-1 and TRBJ1-2, with 8 bases that match TRBD1. Germline V gene data show CDR1 as SGHRS and CDR2 as YFSETQ. The J segment lost 4 bases and the V segment lost 3 bases, leaving 5 bases of the junction unmatched. The CDR3 sequence is 14 residues long. In DNA form, the CDR3 reads TGCGCCAGCAGCTCCCCCGGGACAGGCTATGGCTACACCTTC. Its protein is CASSSPGTGYGYTF.

This clone was counted many times. The chain uses TRBV16 and TRBJ1-6; D call uncertain. Germline V lookup: CDR1 KGHSY, CDR2 FQNENV. Trimming left V 0 bases short and J 6 bases short, with 9 bases between. The CDR3 runs 15 residues. The CDR3 is CASSQSMAANSPLHF. The CDR3 DNA reads as TGTGCCAGCAGCCAATCGATGGCAGCTAATTCACCCCTCCACTTT.

This clone was counted ten times or more. The rearrangement links TRBV5-6 to TRBJ1-3; D gene unclear. Trimming took 0 bases from V and 0 from J, leaving 13 bases between them. The CDR3 has 17 residues. The V gene's germline CDR1 is SGHDT and CDR2 YYEEEE. The chain's CDR3 is CASSLAGWTPSGNTIYF. The CDR3 DNA reads TGTGCCAGCAGCTTGGCCGGATGGACCCCCTCTGGAAACACCATATATTTT.

Many counts were recorded for this clone. The chain is built from TRBV6-1 and TRBJ1-6; D is uncertain. With 8 bases removed from V and 4 bases from J, the gap between germline ends came to 12 bases. Per the germline V gene, CDR1 is MNHNS and CDR2 is SASEGT. The CDR3 is 14 residues long. Here the CDR3 DNA reads TGTGCCAGCGTCCGGACTTCGTATAATTCACCCCTCCACTTT. Translating it yields CASVRTSYNSPLHF.

In this sample, this clone turned up many times. The rearrangement joins TRBV12-3 or TRBV12-4 to TRBJ2-4, with 8 bases lining up with TRBD2. V was clipped by 8 bases and J by 0 bases; unmatched bases: 12. This CDR3 spans 17 amino acids. The DNA for the CDR3 is TGTGCCAGCCTCGGGGGGGGATTCGACCTAGCCAAAAACATTCAGTACTTC. It translates to CASLGGGFDLAKNIQYF.

By share, this clone counts as medium-sized (0.01 to 0.1%). This chain joins TRBV6-1 and TRBJ1-6; TRBD1 might be the D (6 bases). Germline CDR1 and CDR2: MNHNS and SASEGT. Trimming took 6 bases from V and 7 from J, leaving 16 bases between them. CDR3 length equals 15 residues. CDR3 nucleotide sequence: TGTGCCAGCAGGGACAGCCCCTTAGGAAATTCACCCCTCCACTTT. This codes for CASRDSPLGNSPLHF.

There are many counts of this clone. The V and J genes are TRBV6-1 and TRBJ1-1; D remains ambiguous. The V gene's germline CDR1 is MNHNS and CDR2 SASEGT. The CDR3 totals 13 residues. V was trimmed by 3 bases and J by 4 bases, leaving 9 bases between them. Here the CDR3 reads CASSDPFTTEAFF. CDR3 bases: TGTGCCAGCAGTGACCCTTTTACCACTGAAGCTTTCTTT.

At least ten counts were recorded for this clone. The rearrangement links TRBV5-6 to TRBJ1-5; D may be TRBD1 (6 bases). This CDR3 comprises 17 residues. Germline CDR1 SGHDT, CDR2 YYEEEE. Trimming removed 4 bases from V and 1 base from J, with 18 bases in between. The CDR3 bases are TGTGCCAGCAGCCAGTTTGCGCAGGGGAGAAGCAATCAGCCCCAGCATTTT. Protein: CASSQFAQGRSNQPQHF.

This chain joins TRBV11-2 and TRBJ2-1, with 8 bases that match TRBD2. Germline lookup yields CDR1 SGHAT and CDR2 FQNNGV. There are 17 residues in the CDR3. With 10 bases clipped from V and 9 bases from J, the junction kept 23 bases outside the gene matches. The CDR3 DNA reads as TGTGCCATCAACCCAGGAGGTGGCCTAGCGGGTAGCGTTGAGCAGTTCTTC. Protein sequence: CAINPGGGLAGSVEQFF.

This clone was counted at least ten times. The sample has other DNA sequences that encode this CDR3 too. The CDR3 sequence is CAISAAVEQFF. CDR3 nucleotide sequence: TGTGCCATCAGTGCAGCGGTTGAGCAGTTCTTC. The chain employs TRBV10-3 and TRBJ2-1; D is possibly TRBD2 (5 bases). The CDR3 covers 11 residues. V was cut by 4 bases and J by 9 bases, with 7 bases left in between. The germline CDR1 and CDR2 sequences are ENHRY and SYGVKD.

Ten or more counts support this clone. This chain joins TRBV5-1 and TRBJ1-6; D perhaps matches TRBD1 (5 bases). CDR1 and CDR2 (germline): SGHRS, YFSETQ. The V gene lost 4 bases and the J gene lost 3 bases, with 20 bases spanning the gap. The CDR3 length is 18 residues. CDR3 nucleotide sequence: TGCGCCAGCAGCCATGGACCGGGGACCTTTCTCTATAATTCACCCCTCCACTTT. It translates to CASSHGPGTFLYNSPLHF.

This clone was seen only a few times. One end of the junction fails to match germline, which may point to a read error. The rearrangement joins TRBV6-1 to TRBJ1-2, with D unclear. CDR3 length equals 12 residues. Per germline, CDR1 MNHNS and CDR2 SASEGT. CDR3: CASSERRYGYTF. CDR3 DNA sequence: TGTGCCAGCAGTGAAAGGAGATATGGCTATACCTTC.